This T cell receptor beta chain was sequenced during a study of T cell responses to AZD1222 COVID-19 vaccine. Study-wide results and limits: The peak T cell response came first, and repertoires were sampled only after it. It should be noted that donors were predominantly white British and more often female, and clonal diversity was possibly underestimated.

This clone was counted a few times. The antigen remains undetermined. TCRdb's copy holds only in-frame clones and misses some; the assay was immunoSEQ multiplex PCR. This repertoire shows over 45,000 clones, roughly 85% found once; its top ten account for 3% to 4.5%. The starting material was peripheral blood, obtained on day 0 of AZD1222 vaccination. The sequence was collected from an adult in good health.

Here the CDR3 DNA reads TGTGCCAGCAGCTTAGTGGGTCAGGCTTATGGCTACACCTTC. Translating gives CASSLVGQAYGYTF. The chain couples TRBV7-9 to TRBJ1-2, with D hard to call. V lost 1 base to trimming and J lost 5 bases, with 11 bases between them. There are 14 residues in the CDR3. Germline lookup yields CDR1 SEHNR and CDR2 FQNEAQ (reference sequence).